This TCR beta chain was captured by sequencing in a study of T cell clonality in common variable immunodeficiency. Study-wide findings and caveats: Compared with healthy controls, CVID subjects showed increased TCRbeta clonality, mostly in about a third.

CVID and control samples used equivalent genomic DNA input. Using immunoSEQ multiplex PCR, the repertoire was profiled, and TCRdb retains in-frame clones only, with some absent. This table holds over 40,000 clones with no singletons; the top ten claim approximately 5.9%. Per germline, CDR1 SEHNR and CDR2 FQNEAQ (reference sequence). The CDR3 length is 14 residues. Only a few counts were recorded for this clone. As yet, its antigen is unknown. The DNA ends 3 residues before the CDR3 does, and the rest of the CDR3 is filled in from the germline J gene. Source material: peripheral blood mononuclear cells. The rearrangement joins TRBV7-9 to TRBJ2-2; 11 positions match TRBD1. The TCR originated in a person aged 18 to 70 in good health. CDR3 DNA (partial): TGTGCCAGCAGCAAGGGACAGGGGGATGAAAAG. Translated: CASSKGQGDEK. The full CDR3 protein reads CASSKGQGDEKLFF.